The 27 T cell receptor beta chains below come from one sample, sequenced in a study of blood T cell repertoires in COVID-19. Produced via immunoSEQ multiplex PCR; TCRdb's table is partial and in-frame only. The data hold some 170,000 clones, with about 86% observed a single time. Sequencing was performed on peripheral blood. The receptor set was obtained from a woman between 70 and 85 years old with COVID-19, enrolled during active disease.

V and J are TRBV18 and TRBJ1-2; 8 nucleotides agree with TRBD1. The CDR3 consists of 15 residues. Per germline, CDR1 KGHSH and CDR2 LQKENI. The V gene end was trimmed by 6 bases and the J gene end by 2 bases; junction bases not matched to a gene: 8. This CDR3 is CASSGGTGVNYGYTF. Here the CDR3 DNA reads TGTGCCAGCTCCGGAGGGACAGGAGTGAACTATGGCTACACCTTC.

V gene TRBV28 combines with J gene TRBJ1-1, with 7 bases matching TRBD1. Trimming at V came to 6 bases and at J to 5 bases, leaving 9 bases not matched to a gene. In germline, CDR1 is MDHEN, CDR2 SYDVKM. The CDR3 is 14 residues long. In DNA form, the CDR3 reads TGTGCCAGCAGCCCTGGACAGGACGGAACTGAAGCTTTCTTT. This encodes CASSPGQDGTEAFF.

There are a few counts of this clone. V and J are TRBV5-6 and TRBJ1-5; 9 nucleotides agree with TRBD1. J gave up 6 bases and V 5 bases, and 9 bases lay outside the gene matches. Germline V lookup: CDR1 SGHDT, CDR2 YYEEEE. The CDR3 spans 15 residues. CDR3 DNA: TGTGCCAGCAGTTGGGGACAGGGAGGTAGTCAGCCCCAGCATTTT. Protein product: CASSWGQGGSQPQHF.

This clone was seen just once. This chain joins TRBV11-3 and TRBJ2-1, with 11 bases fitting TRBD2. Germline V gene lookup returns CDR1 SGHNT and CDR2 YENEEA. Trimming took 3 bases from V and 5 from J; bases not matched to a gene: 3. The CDR3 length is 15 residues. CDR3 sequence: CASSFSGRADNEQFF. CDR3 nucleotides: TGTGCCAGCAGCTTTAGCGGGAGGGCGGACAATGAGCAGTTCTTC.

As DNA, the CDR3 is TGTGCCAGCAGTTTATCTGGCGGGACCTACAATGAGCAGTTCTTC. It specifies CASSLSGGTYNEQFF. The genes are TRBV28 and TRBJ2-1, with D perhaps matching TRBD2 (6 bases). Germline V gene sequence: CDR1 MDHEN, CDR2 SYDVKM. The ends were cut back, 1 base at V and 2 bases at J, with 9 bases in the middle. The CDR3 has 15 amino acids. The entire variable domain, with the rest obtained from reference TRBV28 and TRBJ2-1, is as follows: DVKVTQSSRYLVKRTGEKVFLECVQDMDHENMFWYRQDPGLGLRLIYFSYDVKMKEKGDIPEGYSVSREKKERFSLILESASTNQTSMYLCASSLSGGTYNEQFFGPGTRLTVL.

The V and J genes are TRBV5-4 and TRBJ1-3, with D possibly TRBD1 on 5 matching bases. Trimming left V 4 bases short and J 0 bases short, with 14 bases between. The CDR3 runs to 16 residues. Germline values: CDR1 SGHNT, CDR2 YYREEE (reference sequence). CDR3 sequence: CASSMGQGVSGNTIYF. For the CDR3, the DNA is TGTGCCAGCAGCATGGGGCAGGGCGTCTCTGGAAACACCATATATTTT. Full variable domain (outside the CDR3, taken from reference TRBV5-4 and TRBJ1-3): ETGVTQSPTHLIKTRGQQVTLRCSSQSGHNTVSWYQQALGQGPQFIFQYYREEENGRGNFPPRFSGLQFPNYSSELNVNALELDDSALYLCASSMGQGVSGNTIYFGEGSWLTVV.

V and J are TRBV5-5 and TRBJ1-2; TRBD1 is a possible D gene (5 bases). V was pared by 4 bases and J by 6 bases, with 13 bases between. The CDR3 is 13 amino acids. The V gene's germline CDR1 is SGHKS and CDR2 YYEKEE (reference sequence). The CDR3 nucleotides read TGTGCCAGCAGCGAAACGGGGGTCAATGGCTACACCTTC. Protein sequence: CASSETGVNGYTF.

This rearrangement joins TRBV9 to TRBJ1-1; 11 bases match TRBD1. Germline-derived CDR1 and CDR2 are SGDLS and YYNGEE. The CDR3 sequence is 16 residues long. Trimming cost V 3 bases and J 3 bases; bases outside gene matches: 7. CDR3 region: CASSAQGQGVHTEAFF. For the CDR3, the DNA is TGTGCCAGCAGCGCTCAGGGACAGGGGGTCCACACTGAAGCTTTCTTT.

This chain uses TRBV19 with TRBJ2-2, with unresolved D. The V and J ends lost 1 base and 1 base respectively, with 13 bases between them. CDR3 length: 17 residues. Germline V gene sequence: CDR1 LNHDA, CDR2 SQIVND (reference sequence). In DNA form, the CDR3 reads TGTGCCAGTAGTATAGGGTCCCTCTACCGGAACACCGGGGAGCTGTTTTTT. Residues: CASSIGSLYRNTGELFF.

This chain joins TRBV30 and TRBJ1-3, with D perhaps TRBD1 (6 bases). Germline CDR1 GTSNPN, CDR2 SVGIG (reference sequence). CDR3 length: 17 residues. Trimming took off 3 bases at V and 1 base at J, with 19 bases between the two ends. The CDR3 reads CAWRPIRTARSGNTIYF. The CDR3 DNA sequence: TGTGCCTGGAGACCCATACGGACAGCCCGATCTGGAAACACCATATATTTT.

There are a few counts of this clone. CDR3 nucleotide sequence: TGTGCCAGCAGTCCCTTGGGGGGTAATGAAAAACTGTTTTTT. It codes for CASSPLGGNEKLFF. The chain employs TRBV6-5 and TRBJ1-4; D may be TRBD1 (5 bases). Trimming cost V 5 bases and J 4 bases, with 11 bases left between them. Germline-derived CDR1 and CDR2 are MNHEY and SVGAGI. This CDR3 region has 14 residues.

This clone was picked up a small number of times. The genes are TRBV14 and TRBJ1-6; D not certain. The V end lost 5 bases, the J end lost 16 bases, and 15 bases lay between the germline ends. CDR1 and CDR2 from the germline V gene are SGHDN and FVKESK. The CDR3 sequence is 12 residues long. CDR3 loop: CASSNPPSGLHF. The DNA of the CDR3 is TGTGCCAGCAGCAACCCCCCCTCCGGTCTCCACTTT.

This clone appeared a single time. The chain is built from TRBV19 and TRBJ1-6; perhaps TRBD1 as D (6 bases). Between the trimmed V and J ends, which lost 6 bases and 7 bases, there was a span of 16 bases. Looked up from germline, CDR1 is LNHDA and CDR2 is SQIVND (reference sequence). This CDR3 is built from 15 residues. CDR3 sequence: CASRPRRTANSPLHF. CDR3 sequence (DNA): TGTGCCAGTAGACCTCGGCGGACAGCAAATTCACCCCTCCACTTT.

The V gene is TRBV19, the J gene TRBJ1-5; possible D gene TRBD1, 6 bases. Germline values: CDR1 LNHDA, CDR2 SQIVND (reference sequence). The CDR3 runs to 14 residues. The ends were cut back, 10 bases at V and 4 bases at J, with 17 bases in the middle. The CDR3 DNA is TGTGCCATCGACCAAACAGGGACGAATCAGCCCCAGCATTTT. Protein: CAIDQTGTNQPQHF.

V gene TRBV19 combines with J gene TRBJ1-1; possible D gene TRBD1, 5 bases. V lost 1 base and J 0 bases, leaving 12 bases between the germline ends. The germline V gene has CDR1 LNHDA and CDR2 SQIVND (reference sequence). This CDR3 spans 16 amino acids. CDR3 nucleotides: TGTGCCAGTAGTATAGTTTACAGGACACTGAACACTGAAGCTTTCTTT. It specifies CASSIVYRTLNTEAFF.

The chain combines TRBV7-2 with TRBJ2-7; D might be TRBD2 (6 bases). With 3 bases removed from V and 4 bases from J, the gap between germline ends came to 16 bases. Germline CDR1 reads SGHTA; CDR2 reads FQGNSA. The CDR3 is made up of 15 amino acids. The CDR3 region has the DNA TGTGCCAGCAGCTTTGAAGCCGGGAGTTATTACGAGCAGTACTTC. Protein: CASSFEAGSYYEQYF.

This clone has a handful of counts. The rearrangement joins TRBV7-9 to TRBJ2-1, with D tentatively TRBD2 (6 bases). V was shortened by 5 bases and J by 4 bases, with 9 bases between the two germline ends. The CDR3 has 13 amino acids. Germline V gene data show CDR1 as SEHNR and CDR2 as FQNEAQ (reference sequence). CDR3 region: CASSDSGYNEQFF. The CDR3 coding sequence is TGTGCCAGCAGCGATAGCGGTTACAATGAGCAGTTCTTC.

The chain recombines TRBV27 with TRBJ2-5, with 10 bases that match TRBD1. Germline V gives CDR1 MNHEY, CDR2 SMNVEV (reference sequence). V lost 5 bases and J lost 5; bases outside the gene matches: 14. The CDR3 consists of 17 residues. In DNA form, the CDR3 reads TGTGCCAGCAGTCTCCACCCCCTGACAGGGGGCGGTGAGACCCAGTACTTC. Its protein product is CASSLHPLTGGGETQYF.

V usage is TRBV6-5 and J usage is TRBJ1-1; 7 nucleotides match TRBD1. The CDR3 consists of 12 residues. Germline CDR1 MNHEY, CDR2 SVGAGI. J lost 4 bases, V lost 7 bases, and 3 bases had no gene match. The CDR3 loop reads CASTDRVTEAFF. CDR3 coding DNA: TGTGCCAGCACCGACAGGGTCACTGAAGCTTTCTTT.

V is TRBV5-6 and J is TRBJ1-2; 7 nucleotides agree with TRBD1. This CDR3 spans 13 amino acids. Per the germline V gene, CDR1 is SGHDT and CDR2 is YYEEEE. The J segment lost 6 bases and the V segment lost 4 bases, leaving 6 bases of the junction unmatched. The CDR3, as DNA: TGTGCCAGCAGCGTCCGACAGGGTCATGGCTACACCTTC. Amino acids: CASSVRQGHGYTF.

The chain has TRBV25-1 and TRBJ1-2, with D perhaps TRBD1 (6 bases). Germline loops: CDR1 MGHDK, CDR2 SYGVNS. The CDR3 length is 15 residues. V lost 3 bases and J 8 bases, leaving 19 bases between the germline ends. The CDR3 loop is CASSEWARGIGGYTF. CDR3 bases: TGTGCCAGCAGTGAGTGGGCCAGGGGAATTGGAGGCTACACCTTC.

The chain has TRBV6-4 and TRBJ2-4; D remains ambiguous. The CDR3 length is 15 residues. Trimming removed 3 bases from V and 0 bases from J, with 9 bases in between. The germline V gene encodes CDR1 MRHNA and CDR2 SNTAGT. CDR3 amino acids: CASSENSLAKNIQYF. The CDR3 bases are TGTGCCAGCAGTGAGAACAGCCTAGCCAAAAACATTCAGTACTTC.

This chain links TRBV5-1 with TRBJ1-6, with D unresolved. The V end lost 1 base, the J end lost 0 bases, and 8 bases lay between the germline ends. Germline V gene data show CDR1 as SGHRS and CDR2 as YFSETQ. This CDR3 comprises 16 residues. The CDR3: CASSLSGSSYNSPLHF. The CDR3 nucleotides read TGCGCCAGCAGCTTGTCGGGAAGCTCCTATAATTCACCCCTCCACTTT.

This rearrangement joins TRBV6-5 to TRBJ1-1, with TRBD1 identical over 8 bases. Germline V gene sequence: CDR1 MNHEY, CDR2 SVGAGI. V shed 4 bases, J shed 1 base, and the junction held 8 bases outside the gene matches. The CDR3 consists of 16 residues. CDR3 in amino acids: CASSSPRTGRNTEAFF. The CDR3 coding sequence is TGTGCCAGCAGTTCCCCCCGGACAGGGAGGAACACTGAAGCTTTCTTT.

The gene calls are TRBV6-5 and TRBJ2-1, with D perhaps matching TRBD2 (6 bases). CDR3 size: 15 residues. With 2 bases removed from V and 10 bases from J, the gap between germline ends came to 18 bases. The V gene's germline CDR1 is MNHEY and CDR2 SVGAGI. The CDR3 protein is CASSYAGSPGVEQFF. CDR3 bases: TGTGCCAGCAGTTACGCGGGATCCCCCGGGGTGGAGCAGTTCTTC.

The gene calls are TRBV21-1 and TRBJ1-1; TRBD1 reflects the table's D call only, with no check against the DNA. TRBV21-1 is a pseudogene. This CDR3 spans 14 amino acids. CDR3 region: CASSKMSTGAEAFF. For the CDR3, the DNA is TGTGCCAGCAGCAAAATGTCGACAGGGGCTGAAGCTTTCTTT.

This rearrangement joins TRBV28 to TRBJ2-1; TRBD2 agrees at 7 bases. The V gene's germline CDR1 is MDHEN and CDR2 SYDVKM. This CDR3 region has 16 residues. Trimming cost V 3 bases and J 0 bases; bases outside gene matches: 5. CDR3 protein: CASSFMSGASYNEQFF. Here the CDR3 DNA reads TGTGCCAGCAGTTTTATGAGCGGGGCCTCCTACAATGAGCAGTTCTTC.